Listed below are T cell receptor beta chains from one sample, sequenced in a study of beta chain features in type 1 diabetes. The protocol was immunoSEQ multiplex PCR, while the TCRdb copy is restricted to in-frame clones and leaves out a portion. The sample has about 120,000 clones; roughly 15% are singletons. The material sequenced was central memory CD4+ T cells from blood. The origin of the receptors is a young man with type 1 diabetes. CDR3s include the opening cysteine and the closing phenylalanine or tryptophan. A D gene is named only where the DNA matches it firmly. Size is omitted from some rows. Given values are once, few, many or a class for expanded clones.

clone size: many
J gene: TRBJ2-7
V gene: TRBV7-6
D gene: NA
CDR3 DNA: TGTGCCAGCAGCCAGAGGGTTTACGAGCAGTACTTC
CDR3 protein: CASSQRVYEQYF

clone size: many
J gene: TRBJ1-2
V gene: TRBV11-3
D gene: TRBD1
CDR3 DNA: TGTGCCAGCAGCTTATCAGGGGGATGGAATGGCTACACCTTC
CDR3 protein: CASSLSGGWNGYTF

clone size: NA
J gene: TRBJ1-6
V gene: TRBV5-1
D gene: TRBD1
CDR3 DNA: TGCGCCAGCAGCGCAACCGGGACAGGGAATTCACCCCTCCACTTT
CDR3 protein: CASSATGTGNSPLHF

clone size: NA
J gene: TRBJ2-3
V gene: TRBV5-8
D gene: TRBD1
CDR3 DNA: TGTGCCAGCAGACTGACAGGGGGTAGCACAGATACGCAGTATTTT
CDR3 protein: CASRLTGGSTDTQYF

clone size: many
J gene: TRBJ2-3
V gene: TRBV6-5
D gene: TRBD1
CDR3 DNA: TGTGCCAGCAGTTTTCCCGGGACAGGATACACAGATACGCAGTATTTT
CDR3 protein: CASSFPGTGYTDTQYF

clone size: few
J gene: TRBJ2-5
V gene: TRBV4-3
D gene: TRBD1
CDR3 DNA: TGCGCCAGCAGCCTCTGGACAGGGTTCCAAGAGACCCAGTACTTC
CDR3 protein: CASSLWTGFQETQYF

clone size: few
J gene: TRBJ2-7
V gene: TRBV27
D gene: NA
CDR3 DNA: TGTGCCAGCAGTTTTCAGGTCTCCTACGAGCAGTACTTC
CDR3 protein: CASSFQVSYEQYF

clone size: NA
J gene: TRBJ1-1
V gene: TRBV29-1
D gene: NA
CDR3 DNA: TGCAGCGTTGAGGACTTTGGACGGATGAACACTGAAGCTTTCTTT
CDR3 protein: CSVEDFGRMNTEAFF

clone size: NA
J gene: TRBJ1-2
V gene: TRBV7-2
D gene: NA
CDR3 DNA: TGTGCCAGCAGCTCCCGGGCCGAATTCTACCGAAATGGCTACACCTTC
CDR3 protein: CASSSRAEFYRNGYTF

clone size: few
J gene: TRBJ2-4
V gene: TRBV7-9
D gene: TRBD2
CDR3 DNA: TGTGCCAGCGAGAAGGGCGGGGGAAACATTCAGTACTTC
CDR3 protein: CASEKGGGNIQYF

clone size: few
J gene: TRBJ1-5
V gene: TRBV29-1
D gene: NA
CDR3 DNA: TGCAGCGTTGGTGGAGGGATCAATCAGCCCCAGCATTTT
CDR3 protein: CSVGGGINQPQHF

clone size: few
J gene: TRBJ1-2
V gene: TRBV6-6
D gene: NA
CDR3 DNA: TGTGCCAGCAGCCCCGGGGCACTCTATGGCTACACCTTC
CDR3 protein: CASSPGALYGYTF

clone size: NA
J gene: TRBJ2-1
V gene: TRBV11-2
D gene: NA
CDR3 DNA: TGTGCCAGCAGCTTAAGGACTGAGCAGTTCTTC
CDR3 protein: CASSLRTEQFF

clone size: many
J gene: TRBJ1-4
V gene: TRBV18
D gene: TRBD1
CDR3 DNA: TGTGCCAGCTCACCATTCCGGACAGGGACCGAAAAACTGTTTTTT
CDR3 protein: CASSPFRTGTEKLFF

clone size: many
J gene: TRBJ2-1
V gene: TRBV4-1
D gene: TRBD2
CDR3 DNA: TGCGCCAGCAGCCGGTCGGCCCAGCGGGGGGGCGATGAGCAGTTCTTC
CDR3 protein: CASSRSAQRGGDEQFF

clone size: few
J gene: TRBJ2-2
V gene: TRBV2
D gene: TRBD1
CDR3 DNA: TGTGCCAGCACCCAACAGGGGGATGGCGGGGAGCTGTTTTTT
CDR3 protein: CASTQQGDGGELFF

clone size: few
J gene: TRBJ1-2
V gene: TRBV7-2
D gene: NA
CDR3 DNA: TGTGCCAGCAGCTCACAGGGTCATGATGGCTACACCTTC
CDR3 protein: CASSSQGHDGYTF

clone size: NA
J gene: TRBJ2-1
V gene: TRBV4-3
D gene: NA
CDR3 DNA: TGCGCCAGCAGCCAAGGGGGCAGCTCCTACAATGAGCAGTTCTTC
CDR3 protein: CASSQGGSSYNEQFF

clone size: few
J gene: TRBJ2-5
V gene: TRBV5-8
D gene: TRBD2
CDR3 DNA: TGTGCCAGCACCAAAGGACTAGCGGGGTTAAACCAAGAGACCCAGTACTTC
CDR3 protein: CASTKGLAGLNQETQYF

clone size: NA
J gene: TRBJ2-5
V gene: TRBV7-2
D gene: NA
CDR3 DNA: TGTGCCAGCAGCTTAGGTGGGAGAGGGGAGACCCAGTACTTC
CDR3 protein: CASSLGGRGETQYF

clone size: NA
J gene: TRBJ2-2
V gene: TRBV6-5
D gene: TRBD1
CDR3 DNA: TGTGCCAGCAGACGGACAGGGTGGGACACCGGGGAGCTGTTTTTT
CDR3 protein: CASRRTGWDTGELFF

clone size: NA
J gene: TRBJ2-1
V gene: TRBV28
D gene: NA
CDR3 DNA: TGTGCCAGCAGTTTCCTCCCCTCCTACAATGAGCAGTTCTTC
CDR3 protein: CASSFLPSYNEQFF

clone size: NA
J gene: TRBJ2-7
V gene: TRBV7-2
D gene: NA
CDR3 DNA: TGTGCCAGCAGCGCCTCGACGGTCTCCTACGAGCAGTACTTC
CDR3 protein: CASSASTVSYEQYF

clone size: NA
J gene: TRBJ2-5
V gene: TRBV9
D gene: TRBD1
CDR3 DNA: TGTGCCAGCAGCGAACGACAGGGGGCGCAGAAGGAGACCCAGTACTTC
CDR3 protein: CASSERQGAQKETQYF

clone size: many
J gene: TRBJ2-3
V gene: TRBV11-3
D gene: NA
CDR3 DNA: TGTGCCAGTCGAAGCACAGATACGCAGTATTTT
CDR3 protein: CASRSTDTQYF

clone size: NA
J gene: TRBJ2-3
V gene: TRBV13
D gene: NA
CDR3 DNA: TGTGCCAGCAGCTTAAGGCTAGCAATAGATACGCAGTATTTT
CDR3 protein: CASSLRLAIDTQYF

clone size: once
J gene: TRBJ1-1
V gene: TRBV5-4
D gene: NA
CDR3 DNA: TGTGCCAGCAGCTTGGGGGGTGGCGCAGGGAACACTGAAGCTTTCTTT
CDR3 protein: CASSLGGGAGNTEAFF

clone size: few
J gene: TRBJ2-5
V gene: TRBV7-3
D gene: NA
CDR3 DNA: TGTGCCAGCAGCTTAATGGGGCGGGAGACCCAGTACTTC
CDR3 protein: CASSLMGRETQYF